Listed here are 8 T cell receptor beta chains from one sample, sequenced in a study of cytomegalovirus exposure and HLA in healthy donors. Use of 60 Vbeta and 13 Jbeta primers characterized the PCR. Using immunoSEQ multiplex PCR, the repertoire was profiled, and TCRdb retains in-frame clones only, with some absent. The table records tens of thousands of clones, 60% to 80% of them present only once. Sequencing was carried out using PBMCs. Every receptor here comes from a woman aged 40 to 50 in good health and CMV-seropositive.

CDR3 nucleotide sequence: TGTGCCAGCAGCCGAGACCTAGCGAGGGGGCAGTATTTT. This codes for CASSRDLARGQYF. V usage is TRBV7-9 and J usage is TRBJ2-3; D might be TRBD2 (6 bases). The CDR3 loop spans 13 amino acids. The germline CDR1 and CDR2 sequences are SEHNR and FQNEAQ (reference sequence). Between the trimmed V and J ends, which lost 5 bases and 11 bases, there was a span of 17 bases.

The chain is built from TRBV6-5 and TRBJ1-2, with 7 bases aligning to TRBD1. V lost 3 bases, J lost 6 bases, and 13 bases stayed unmatched. Germline CDR1 and CDR2: MNHEY and SVGAGI. The CDR3 is 16 amino acids. This chain's CDR3 is CASSYSTGDIEDGYTF. The CDR3 region has the DNA TGTGCCAGCAGTTATTCAACAGGGGACATCGAGGATGGCTACACCTTC.

The chain uses TRBV7-9 and TRBJ1-1; 9 bases match TRBD1. Germline V gene sequence: CDR1 SEHNR, CDR2 FQNEAQ (reference sequence). Unmatched junction bases numbered 16, after V lost 5 bases and J lost 3 bases. The CDR3 runs 18 residues. The CDR3 nucleotides read TGTGCCAGCAGCCCCCGGACAGGGGATGGTTATTTGTACACTGAAGCTTTCTTT. As protein: CASSPRTGDGYLYTEAFF.

The chain employs TRBV5-8 and TRBJ2-3; no definite D call. Germline V gene data show CDR1 as SGHTS and CDR2 as YDEGEE. The CDR3 runs to 16 residues. The V end was cut by 4 bases, the J end by 1 base, with 16 bases between. CDR3 sequence reads: CASSPGLNRGTDTQYF. The DNA of the CDR3 is TGTGCCAGCAGCCCTGGGCTTAACCGAGGCACAGATACGCAGTATTTT.

There are a few counts of this clone. Written as DNA, the CDR3 is TGTGCCAGTAGTATTACCCAGGGGGCTTCCTACGAGCAGTACTTC. It is translated as CASSITQGASYEQYF. The chain carries TRBV19 and TRBJ2-7, with TRBD1 identical over 8 bases. Germline lookup yields CDR1 LNHDA and CDR2 SQIVND (reference sequence). V gave up 3 bases and J gave up 1 base; unmatched junction bases: 5. This CDR3 region has 15 residues.

The chain links TRBV11-2 to TRBJ2-2; unclear D gene. V lost 2 bases to trimming and J lost 3 bases, with 7 bases between them. Germline V gene data show CDR1 as SGHAT and CDR2 as FQNNGV. The CDR3 runs to 14 residues. CDR3 sequence: CASSLNQDTGELFF. The CDR3 DNA sequence: TGTGCCAGCAGCTTAAATCAGGACACCGGGGAGCTGTTTTTT.

CDR3 sequence (DNA): TGCGCCAGCAGCCAAGAGGGCAGGGCGGTCACCTACAATGAGCAGTTCTTC. Translating it yields CASSQEGRAVTYNEQFF. V is TRBV4-1 and J is TRBJ2-1; tentative D call: TRBD1 (5 bases). V dropped 0 bases and J dropped 2 bases, with 14 bases sitting between them. From germline, CDR1 is MGHRA and CDR2 YSYEKL. The CDR3 has 17 residues.

J is TRBJ1-5 and V is TRBV19; D might be TRBD1 (6 bases). In germline, CDR1 is LNHDA, CDR2 SQIVND (reference sequence). The CDR3 sequence is 15 residues long. V was cut by 6 bases and J by 5 bases, with 17 bases left in between. The DNA for the CDR3 is TGTGCCAGTAGGCCGGCCGGGACAAGACATCAGCCCCAGCATTTT. Its protein product is CASRPAGTRHQPQHF. The full variable domain, with the rest looked up from reference TRBV19 and TRBJ1-5, is DGGITQSPKYLFRKEGQNVTLSCEQNLNHDAMYWYRQDPGQGLRLIYYSQIVNDFQKGDIAEGYSVSREKKESFPLTVTSAQKNPTAFYLCASRPAGTRHQPQHFGDGTRLSIL.